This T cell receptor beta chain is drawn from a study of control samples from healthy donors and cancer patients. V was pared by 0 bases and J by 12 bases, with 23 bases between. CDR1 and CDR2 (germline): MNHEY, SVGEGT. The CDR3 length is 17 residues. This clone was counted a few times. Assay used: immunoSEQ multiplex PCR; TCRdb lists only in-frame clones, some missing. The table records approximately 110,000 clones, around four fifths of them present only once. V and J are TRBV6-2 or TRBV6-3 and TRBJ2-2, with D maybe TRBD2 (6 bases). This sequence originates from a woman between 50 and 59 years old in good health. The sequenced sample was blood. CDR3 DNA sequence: TGTGCCAGCAGTTACTCCACTCCGGGACTCCGGGACCACCAGCTGTTTTTT. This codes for CASSYSTPGLRDHQLFF.